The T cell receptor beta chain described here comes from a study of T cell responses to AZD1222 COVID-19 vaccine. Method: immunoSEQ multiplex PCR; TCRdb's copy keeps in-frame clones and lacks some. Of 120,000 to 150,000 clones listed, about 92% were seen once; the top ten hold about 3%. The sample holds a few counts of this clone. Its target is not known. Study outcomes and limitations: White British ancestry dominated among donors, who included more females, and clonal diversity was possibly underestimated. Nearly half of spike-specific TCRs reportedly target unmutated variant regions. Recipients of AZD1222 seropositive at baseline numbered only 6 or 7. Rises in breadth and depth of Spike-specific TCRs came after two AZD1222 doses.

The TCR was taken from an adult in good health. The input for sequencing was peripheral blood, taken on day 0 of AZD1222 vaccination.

The DNA of the CDR3 is TGTGCCTGGAGCCCCGGGACAGGGCGGACCTTC. It codes for CAWSPGTGRTF. This chain links TRBV30 with TRBJ1-2, with TRBD1 matching over 9 bases. With 3 bases clipped from V and 14 bases from J, the junction kept 7 bases outside the gene matches. Germline V lookup: CDR1 GTSNPN, CDR2 SVGIG (reference sequence). CDR3 length equals 11 residues.